What follows are 7 T cell receptor beta chains derived from one specimen sequenced in a study of blood T cells in healthy people across ages. Together with a sample-barcoded 5' primer, a J-beta primer mix was included in a second PCR lasting roughly 6 to 12 cycles. TCRdb processed the 5' RACE reads anew with MiXCR; each CDR3 protein has one entry. Here the sample spans 1.5 million or so distinct CDR3 sequences, roughly 45% being singletons. Source material: blood. The origin of the receptors is a woman in her late teens or twenties in good health.

This clonotype has more than one count but fewer than ten. This chain joins TRBV5-1 and TRBJ1-1, with TRBD1 matching over 7 bases. The CDR3 spans 15 residues. Unmatched junction bases numbered 6, after V lost 3 bases and J lost 1 base. From germline, CDR1 is SGHRS and CDR2 YFSETQ. CDR3 sequence: CASSSRQGWNTEAFF. CDR3 nucleotide sequence: TGCGCCAGCAGCTCCAGACAGGGCTGGAACACTGAAGCTTTCTTT.

V and J are TRBV2 and TRBJ2-3; TRBD2 aligns across 8 bases. This CDR3 has 14 residues. Trimming cost V 11 bases and J 4 bases; bases outside gene matches: 11. Looked up from germline, CDR1 is SNHLY and CDR2 is FYNNEI. The CDR3 here is CAGPGLVSADTQYF. DNA of the CDR3: TGTGCCGGACCGGGACTAGTATCCGCAGATACGCAGTATTTT.

The chain combines TRBV6-4 with TRBJ1-4; 11 bases agree with TRBD1. Trimming cost V 9 bases and J 2 bases; bases outside gene matches: 5. The CDR3 has 15 residues. Germline lookup yields CDR1 MRHNA and CDR2 SNTAGT. DNA of the CDR3: TGTGCCAGGGACAGGGGGCAGGGGACTAATGAAAAACTGTTTTTT. It encodes CARDRGQGTNEKLFF.

The rearrangement links TRBV3-1 to TRBJ1-6; TRBD1 aligns across 10 bases. Germline loops: CDR1 LGHDT, CDR2 YNNKEL (reference sequence). The CDR3 has 14 amino acids. J lost 11 bases, V lost 4 bases, and 5 bases had no gene match. Written as DNA, the CDR3 is TGTGCCAGCAGCCGGGACAGGGGCAATCCACCCCTCCACTTT. It yields the protein CASSRDRGNPPLHF.

Many counts were recorded for this clonotype. This chain connects TRBV10-3 to TRBJ2-1; 10 bases line up with TRBD2. V lost 9 bases and J lost 2; bases outside the gene matches: 1. Germline CDR1 and CDR2: ENHRY and SYGVKD. This CDR3 spans 13 amino acids. This CDR3 reads CAISGGAYNEQFF. In DNA form, the CDR3 reads TGTGCCATAAGCGGGGGGGCCTACAATGAGCAGTTCTTC.

This sequence joins TRBV7-8 and TRBJ2-7; 8 bases match TRBD1. There are 15 residues in the CDR3. The V gene end was trimmed by 5 bases and the J gene end by 5 bases; junction bases not matched to a gene: 11. Germline CDR1 reads SGHVS; CDR2 reads FQNEAQ. CDR3 protein: CASSPRTGTADEQYF. For the CDR3, the DNA is TGTGCCAGCAGCCCCCGGACAGGGACGGCGGACGAGCAGTACTTC.

This rearrangement joins TRBV3-1 to TRBJ1-4, with no clear D. Germline CDR1 is LGHDT and CDR2 is YNNKEL (reference sequence). V was shortened by 3 bases and J by 0 bases, with 8 bases between the two germline ends. The CDR3 sequence is 15 residues long. The CDR3 reads CASSHQLATNEKLFF. For the CDR3, the DNA is TGTGCCAGCAGCCACCAACTGGCAACTAATGAAAAACTGTTTTTT.